Each of the 32 T cell receptor beta chains below was sequenced from the same sample in a study of neurological immune-mediated disorders. TCRdb reprocessed the 5' RACE reads via MiXCR and lists one record per CDR3 protein. The sample yields roughly 39,000 distinct CDR3 sequences, around 4.8% seen once. Sequenced sample: CD4+ T cells from blood. The source of these receptors is a man aged 18 to 29 in good health.

This clonotype was detected ten times or more. The J gene is TRBJ1-3, the V gene TRBV14; no clear D. This CDR3 has 12 amino acids. Germline CDR1 and CDR2: SGHDN and FVKESK. Trimming pared 4 bases from V and 4 bases from J, leaving 5 bases between. CDR3 nucleotides: TGTGCCAGCAGCCCCAGCGGAAACACCATATATTTT. Its protein is CASSPSGNTIYF. The full variable domain, with the rest looked up from reference TRBV14 and TRBJ1-3, is EAGVTQFPSHSVIEKGQTVTLRCDPISGHDNLYWYRRVMGKEIKFLLHFVKESKQDESGMPNNRFLAERTGGTYSTLKVQPAELEDSGVYFCASSPSGNTIYFGEGSWLTVV.

This clonotype has at least ten counts. The chain links TRBV6-5 to TRBJ1-3; 9 bases align to TRBD1. The V and J ends lost 0 bases and 2 bases, in that order; junction bases with no gene match: 5. Germline-derived CDR1 and CDR2 are MNHEY and SVGAGI. CDR3 length: 17 amino acids. CDR3 coding DNA: TGTGCCAGCAGTTACTCGAGGGACAGGGATACTGGAAACACCATATATTTT. Its protein product is CASSYSRDRDTGNTIYF.

This clonotype was seen ten or more times. CDR3 in DNA: TGTGCCATCAGTGAAGGGATAATGAATCAGCCCCAGCATTTT. Protein product: CAISEGIMNQPQHF. The chain recombines TRBV10-3 with TRBJ1-5; D ambiguous. Trimming removed 3 bases from V and 4 bases from J, with 10 bases in between. The CDR3 has 14 amino acids. The germline CDR1 and CDR2 sequences are ENHRY and SYGVKD.

This clonotype showed up many times. The chain links TRBV3-1 to TRBJ1-5; D gene ambiguous. The CDR3 sequence is 15 residues long. With 3 bases removed from V and 3 bases from J, the gap between germline ends came to 12 bases. Germline V lookup: CDR1 LGHDT, CDR2 YNNKEL (reference sequence). The CDR3 sequence: CASSQGLGINQPQHF. The CDR3 DNA reads as TGTGCCAGCAGCCAGGGTTTGGGGATCAATCAGCCCCAGCATTTT.

This clonotype occurred many times. Written as DNA, the CDR3 is TGTGCCATCAGTGATTCCACCGGGACCCTGAACTACGAGCAGTACTTC. It specifies CAISDSTGTLNYEQYF. This chain joins TRBV10-3 and TRBJ2-7; D might be TRBD1 or TRBD2, each matching 5 bases. There are 16 residues in the CDR3. The V end lost 3 bases, the J end lost 3 bases, and 18 bases lay between the germline ends. CDR1 and CDR2 (germline): ENHRY, SYGVKD.

This clonotype was seen many times. J is TRBJ1-1 and V is TRBV18; D perhaps matches TRBD1 (6 bases). CDR1 and CDR2 (germline): KGHSH, LQKENI. V lost 0 bases to trimming and J lost 3 bases, with 14 bases between them. This CDR3 comprises 16 residues. The CDR3 DNA is TGTGCCAGCTCACCACCAGGGAGGGGGTCTGACACTGAAGCTTTCTTT. Translating gives CASSPPGRGSDTEAFF.

This clonotype was found many times. The chain has TRBV6-2 or TRBV6-3 and TRBJ2-7; 10 positions match TRBD2. The V and J ends lost 2 bases and 6 bases, in that order; junction bases with no gene match: 13. The CDR3 loop spans 17 amino acids. CDR1 is MNHEY, CDR2 SVGEGT, per germline. CDR3 DNA: TGTGCCAGCAGTTACCGGTCGGTTTCGGGGACTAGCGTCGAGCAGTACTTC. It translates to CASSYRSVSGTSVEQYF.

This clonotype was picked up many times. The chain recombines TRBV5-1 with TRBJ2-1; TRBD2 agrees at 13 bases. V shed 0 bases, J shed 2 bases, and the junction held 5 bases outside the gene matches. Germline CDR1 SGHRS, CDR2 YFSETQ. This CDR3 has 18 residues. Written as DNA, the CDR3 is TGCGCCAGCAGCTTGGGAGCGACTAGCGGGGGGACCTACAATGAGCAGTTCTTC. Its protein is CASSLGATSGGTYNEQFF.

Ten or more counts support this clonotype. The CDR3 spells CASSQLSGFEQFF. The CDR3 DNA is TGTGCCAGCAGCCAATTGTCGGGGTTCGAGCAGTTCTTC. The chain carries TRBV6-4 and TRBJ2-1, with D tentatively TRBD2 (5 bases). Trimming pared 6 bases from V and 10 bases from J, leaving 16 bases between. The CDR3 sequence is 13 residues long. Germline V gene sequence: CDR1 MRHNA, CDR2 SNTAGT.

This clonotype was recorded many times. This chain uses TRBV6-6 with TRBJ2-7, with 7 bases identical to TRBD1. J gave up 0 bases and V 0 bases, and 5 bases lay outside the gene matches. The CDR3 has 16 residues. Germline V CDR1 and CDR2: MNHNY, SVGAGI (reference sequence). CDR3 DNA sequence: TGTGCCAGCAGTTACTCGATGCAGGGGGTCTCCTACGAGCAGTACTTC. Translated: CASSYSMQGVSYEQYF.

This clonotype was seen repeatedly, ten times or more. The chain is built from TRBV29-1 and TRBJ1-2, with D unclear. From germline, CDR1 is SQVTM and CDR2 ANQGSEA. There are 15 residues in the CDR3. V lost 4 bases and J 0 bases, leaving 15 bases between the germline ends. CDR3 amino acids: CSVGYRGVANYGYTF. In DNA form, the CDR3 reads TGCAGCGTTGGGTATCGGGGAGTAGCTAACTATGGCTACACCTTC.

This clonotype was recorded many times. The chain links TRBV7-2 to TRBJ2-7; the match to TRBD2 covers 9 bases. Unmatched junction bases numbered 14, after V lost 5 bases and J lost 3 bases. The CDR3 is made up of 17 amino acids. CDR1 is SGHTA, CDR2 FQGNSA, per germline. The CDR3 DNA sequence: TGTGCCAGCAGCCCCCAGGGAGGCGGGGGGGCCCTCTACGAGCAGTACTTC. This sequence encodes CASSPQGGGGALYEQYF. The full variable domain, rest sourced from reference TRBV7-2 and TRBJ2-7, is GAGVSQSPSNKVTEKGKDVELRCDPISGHTALYWYRQSLGQGLEFLIYFQGNSAPDKSGLPSDRFSAERTGGSVSTLTIQRTQQEDSAVYLCASSPQGGGGALYEQYFGPGTRLTVT.

This clonotype was seen at least ten times. The genes are TRBV29-1 and TRBJ1-2, with 7 positions matching TRBD1. Germline CDR1 and CDR2: SQVTM and ANQGSEA. This CDR3 region has 11 residues. V was clipped by 6 bases and J by 7 bases; unmatched bases: 5. The CDR3 DNA follows: TGCAGCGTGGGACAGACGGCTGGCTACACCTTC. This translates into CSVGQTAGYTF.

This clonotype was seen many times. The chain links TRBV4-2 to TRBJ2-1, with 8 bases that match TRBD1. V dropped 7 bases and J dropped 8; count of bases not matched to a gene: 13. Germline lookup yields CDR1 LGHNA and CDR2 YNFKEQ. The CDR3 runs 15 residues. The CDR3 loop is CASTPRDRGGDEQFF. CDR3 nucleotide sequence: TGTGCCAGCACCCCCCGAGACAGGGGCGGCGATGAGCAGTTCTTC.

This clonotype has ten or more counts. The chain's CDR3 is CSTGTSLGETQYF. In DNA form, the CDR3 reads TGCAGTACCGGGACTAGCCTGGGGGAGACCCAGTACTTC. The rearrangement joins TRBV20-1 to TRBJ2-5, with 9 bases lining up with TRBD2. Germline CDR1 reads DFQATT; CDR2 reads SNEGSKA (reference sequence). The CDR3 spans 13 residues. With V trimmed by 8 bases and J by 5 bases, 9 bases remained unmatched.

Ten or more counts support this clonotype. The CDR3 coding sequence is TGTGCCATCAGGGGGACTTCCACCGGGGAGCTGTTTTTT. Encoded protein: CAIRGTSTGELFF. The chain carries TRBV10-3 and TRBJ2-2; possible D gene TRBD2, 6 bases. Trimming shortened V by 6 bases and J by 4 bases, and 9 bases separated the two germline ends. This CDR3 contains 13 residues. Per germline, CDR1 ENHRY and CDR2 SYGVKD.

At least ten counts were recorded for this clonotype. The chain links TRBV6-6 to TRBJ2-1; maybe TRBD1 (6 bases). The germline CDR1 and CDR2 sequences are MNHNY and SVGAGI (reference sequence). V was clipped by 2 bases and J by 6 bases, with 20 bases between them. The CDR3 is 17 amino acids. This CDR3 reads CASSYGKQGTNSNEQFF. The CDR3 DNA sequence: TGTGCCAGCAGTTACGGGAAACAGGGAACCAACAGCAATGAGCAGTTCTTC.

This clonotype was recorded at least ten times. CDR3: CSAREGNMNTEAFF. The CDR3 DNA is TGCAGTGCTAGAGAGGGGAACATGAACACTGAAGCTTTCTTT. The chain combines TRBV20-1 with TRBJ1-1; D not resolved. V was shortened by 0 bases and J by 0 bases, with 8 bases between the two germline ends. In germline, CDR1 is DFQATT, CDR2 SNEGSKA (reference sequence). The CDR3 sequence is 14 residues long.

This clonotype was counted at least ten times. The chain recombines TRBV5-1 with TRBJ2-7, with 8 bases lining up with TRBD1. CDR3 size: 14 residues. Germline V CDR1 and CDR2: SGHRS, YFSETQ. V lost 3 bases to trimming and J lost 4 bases; unmatched junction nucleotides: 6. In nucleotides, the CDR3 is TGCGCCAGCAGCTCGACAGGGGACACGTACGAGCAGTACTTC. As protein: CASSSTGDTYEQYF.

This clonotype was found many times. The chain joins TRBV6-2 or TRBV6-3 to TRBJ1-5; D not certain. With 2 bases removed from V and 0 bases from J, the gap between germline ends came to 17 bases. The germline V gene encodes CDR1 MNHEY and CDR2 SVGEGT. This CDR3 region has 18 residues. CDR3 sequence: CASSYRALDPYSNQPQHF. In nucleotides, the CDR3 is TGTGCCAGCAGTTACCGGGCATTGGATCCTTATAGCAATCAGCCCCAGCATTTT.

This clonotype was counted at least ten times. The genes are TRBV6-5 and TRBJ1-3; no firm D call. The CDR3 covers 15 residues. The germline gives CDR1 MNHEY, CDR2 SVGAGI. Trimming stripped 6 bases from V and 0 bases from J, with 12 bases between. CDR3 loop: CASSRTVNSGNTIYF. CDR3 bases: TGTGCCAGCAGCCGTACAGTGAACTCTGGAAACACCATATATTTT.

The sample holds many counts of this clonotype. This rearrangement joins TRBV7-2 to TRBJ2-7; 8 bases are a match to TRBD2. The CDR3 covers 18 residues. Germline trimming cut 5 bases from V and 2 bases from J; bases unmatched to any gene: 17. Germline CDR1 is SGHTA and CDR2 is FQGNSA. The CDR3 coding sequence is TGTGCCAGCAGCCAGAATGGCGGAGGGCGGGGGGCGACCTACGAGCAGTACTTC. Amino acid sequence: CASSQNGGGRGATYEQYF.

There are many counts of this clonotype. This chain joins TRBV7-9 and TRBJ1-1, with TRBD1 matching over 8 bases. This CDR3 region has 14 residues. CDR1 and CDR2 from the germline V gene are SEHNR and FQNEAQ (reference sequence). The ends lost 5 bases at V and 5 bases at J; junction bases unmatched: 7. The CDR3 protein is CASSRQQGDTEAFF. The CDR3 region has the DNA TGTGCCAGCAGCAGACAACAGGGGGATACTGAAGCTTTCTTT. Filled out from reference TRBV7-9 and TRBJ1-1, the complete variable domain reads DTGVSQNPRHKITKRGQNVTFRCDPISEHNRLYWYRQTLGQGPEFLTYFQNEAQLEKSRLLSDRFSAERPKGSFSTLEIQRTEQGDSAMYLCASSRQQGDTEAFFGQGTRLTVV.

This clonotype was recorded many times. V and J are TRBV5-1 and TRBJ2-5, with 7 bases identical to TRBD1. The trim removed 2 bases at V and 0 bases at J, leaving 1 base unmatched. Germline CDR1 SGHRS, CDR2 YFSETQ. CDR3 length: 14 amino acids. The CDR3: CASSFTGDQETQYF. The CDR3 region has the DNA TGCGCCAGCAGCTTTACAGGGGACCAAGAGACCCAGTACTTC.

This clonotype was seen many times. The V gene is TRBV7-2, the J gene TRBJ1-2; the D gene is possibly TRBD1 (6 bases). The V gene lost 6 bases and the J gene lost 5 bases, with 10 bases spanning the gap. Germline V lookup: CDR1 SGHTA, CDR2 FQGNSA. The CDR3 consists of 12 residues. CDR3 residues: CASSPQGYGYTF. CDR3 DNA sequence: TGTGCCAGCAGTCCCCAGGGGTATGGCTACACCTTC.

J is TRBJ2-7 and V is TRBV20-1; D assignment may be TRBD1 or TRBD2 (5 bases each). The CDR3 consists of 14 residues. From germline, CDR1 is DFQATT and CDR2 SNEGSKA (reference sequence). V was cut by 6 bases and J by 3 bases, with 18 bases left in between. CDR3 sequence: CSARPARGHYEQYF. CDR3 bases: TGCAGTGCGCGTCCCGCCCGGGGCCACTACGAGCAGTACTTC.

This clonotype appeared many times. The chain combines TRBV7-2 with TRBJ1-2, with D perhaps TRBD1 (5 bases). Trimming removed 2 bases at V and 0 bases at J, with 10 bases between. The CDR3 contains 15 residues. Germline V lookup: CDR1 SGHTA, CDR2 FQGNSA. The DNA for the CDR3 is TGTGCCAGCAGCTTATTGGGGGGAACTAACTATGGCTACACCTTC. Its protein is CASSLLGGTNYGYTF.

In its sample, this clonotype was seen many times. In this CDR3 the conserved last residue, phenylalanine or tryptophan, is missing, so a read error is likely. The DNA is omitted, as the CDR3 cannot be located on it reliably, and the CDR3 follows TCRdb's listing. This sequence joins TRBV5-1 and TRBJ1-6. The CDR3 is made up of 8 amino acids, end residues included. Germline loops: CDR1 SGHRS, CDR2 YFSETQ. CDR3 amino acids: CASSLEVD.

Concerning this clonotype: Sequence at one end of the junction differs from germline and may be a read error. CDR3 loop: CVSSLTRKDNEQFF. CDR3 coding DNA: TGTGTCAGCAGTTTAACACGGAAAGACAATGAGCAGTTCTTC. V is TRBV12-3 or TRBV12-4 and J is TRBJ2-1; D uncertain. This CDR3 contains 14 residues.

This clonotype showed up many times. The chain employs TRBV6-5 and TRBJ1-4; 7 bases fit TRBD1. CDR1 MNHEY and CDR2 SVGAGI come from the germline V gene. The CDR3 extends over 12 amino acids. The J segment lost 10 bases and the V segment lost 5 bases, leaving 4 bases of the junction unmatched. The CDR3 nucleotides read TGTGCCAGCAGTGACAGGGTCGGAAAACTGTTTTTT. Its protein is CASSDRVGKLFF.

This clonotype was seen many times. The chain has TRBV20-1 and TRBJ2-3; a possible D gene is TRBD2 (7 bases). The CDR3 covers 14 residues. In germline, CDR1 is DFQATT, CDR2 SNEGSKA (reference sequence). The germline V and J ends were trimmed by 6 bases and 1 base, with 14 bases remaining between them. Written as DNA, the CDR3 is TGCAGTGCCGAGGCGGGGGCCCGCACAGATACGCAGTATTTT. Translating gives CSAEAGARTDTQYF.

In this sample, this clonotype turned up many times. The rearrangement uses TRBV6-6 and TRBJ2-7; TRBD2 agrees at 9 bases. J was trimmed by 3 bases and V by 7 bases; bases with no gene match: 4. Germline-derived CDR1 and CDR2 are MNHNY and SVGAGI (reference sequence). The CDR3 runs 13 residues. CDR3 coding DNA: TGTGCCAGCACGCCTAGCGGGGACTACGAGCAGTACTTC. Protein product: CASTPSGDYEQYF.